This passage covers 11 T cell receptor beta chains from one sample sequenced in a study of cytomegalovirus exposure and HLA in healthy donors. Profiling relied on immunoSEQ multiplex PCR, and the TCRdb table lists in-frame clones only, not all of them. In the table there are a few hundred thousand clones, over 80% of which are singletons. The sequenced sample was PBMCs. All receptors come from a woman in her 30s in good health and CMV-seropositive.

About this clone: One junction end does not reproduce the germline sequence, and a read error may be involved. DNA for the CDR3: TGCGCCAGCAGTTTGGCCAGTTTGAACACTGAAGCTTTCTTT. It encodes CASSLASLNTEAFF. This chain connects TRBV5-1 to TRBJ1-1; D not resolved. The V gene's germline CDR1 is SGHRS and CDR2 YFSETQ. This CDR3 is built from 14 residues.

The chain is built from TRBV5-6 and TRBJ2-7; 9 bases are a match to TRBD1. V was clipped by 5 bases and J by 5 bases; unmatched bases: 8. This CDR3 has 14 residues. CDR1 and CDR2 from the germline V gene are SGHDT and YYEEEE. This CDR3 reads CASRMGQGYHEQYF. CDR3 sequence (DNA): TGTGCCAGCAGAATGGGACAGGGATACCACGAGCAGTACTTC.

The genes are TRBV9 and TRBJ2-1; 8 positions match TRBD1. Germline V gene lookup returns CDR1 SGDLS and CDR2 YYNGEE. This CDR3 has 15 amino acids. With 4 bases clipped from V and 10 bases from J, the junction kept 13 bases outside the gene matches. CDR3 in amino acids: CASSSRTGQGPEQFF. CDR3 DNA sequence: TGTGCCAGCAGCTCCCGCACAGGACAGGGCCCCGAGCAGTTCTTC.

The J gene is TRBJ2-7, the V gene TRBV28; D is undetermined. Trimming shortened V by 1 base and J by 1 base, and 5 bases separated the two germline ends. This CDR3 region has 13 residues. The germline gives CDR1 MDHEN, CDR2 SYDVKM. CDR3 sequence: CASSLSWSYEQYF. CDR3 in DNA: TGTGCCAGCAGTTTATCCTGGTCCTACGAGCAGTACTTC.

The V call is TRBV30, the J call TRBJ1-5; D is unclear. The length of the CDR3 is 13 residues. Between the trimmed V and J ends, which lost 2 bases and 6 bases, there was a span of 11 bases. Germline V gene sequence: CDR1 GTSNPN, CDR2 SVGIG (reference sequence). Here the CDR3 DNA reads TGTGCCTGGAGTTTGCGGGATAGTCAGCCCCAGCATTTT. Protein: CAWSLRDSQPQHF.

The chain couples TRBV5-1 to TRBJ1-3; TRBD1 agrees at 9 bases. Looked up from germline, CDR1 is SGHRS and CDR2 is YFSETQ. The V and J ends lost 3 bases and 2 bases, in that order; junction bases with no gene match: 6. The CDR3 length is 16 residues. The CDR3 sequence: CASSSDRGGTGNTIYF. DNA for the CDR3: TGCGCCAGCAGCTCGGACAGGGGTGGTACTGGAAACACCATATATTTT.

The chain combines TRBV6-1 with TRBJ2-1; 10 positions match TRBD1. V shed 7 bases and J 7 bases; nucleotides not matched to a gene: 7. Germline assignment: CDR1 MNHNS and CDR2 SASEGT. This CDR3 spans 14 amino acids. The CDR3 spells CASTRTGGPNEQFF. CDR3 nucleotide sequence: TGTGCCAGCACCAGGACAGGGGGTCCTAATGAGCAGTTCTTC.

This chain connects TRBV6-5 to TRBJ2-7, with 8 nucleotides matching TRBD2. Germline lookup yields CDR1 MNHEY and CDR2 SVGAGI. V shed 6 bases, J shed 3 bases, and the junction held 4 bases outside the gene matches. The CDR3 covers 13 residues. The CDR3 nucleotides read TGTGCCAGCAGGTCGGGGGGGGACTACGAGCAGTACTTC. Amino acids: CASRSGGDYEQYF.

The rearrangement links TRBV5-6 to TRBJ1-2, with TRBD1 as a possible D gene (6 bases). This CDR3 spans 15 amino acids. Germline V gene lookup returns CDR1 SGHDT and CDR2 YYEEEE. With 5 bases removed from V and 1 base from J, the gap between germline ends came to 15 bases. The CDR3 DNA sequence: TGTGCCAGCAGTCCCGGACAGCAATTTAACTATGGCTACACCTTC. This translates into CASSPGQQFNYGYTF.

The chain employs TRBV6-1 and TRBJ2-2; 12 bases line up with TRBD1. The trim removed 10 bases at V and 3 bases at J, leaving 3 bases unmatched. Germline V lookup: CDR1 MNHNS, CDR2 SASEGT. The CDR3 has 14 amino acids. The CDR3 sequence: CATGTGGDTGELFF. CDR3 in DNA: TGTGCCACCGGGACAGGGGGCGACACCGGGGAGCTGTTTTTT.

This sequence joins TRBV5-1 and TRBJ2-7, with D tentatively TRBD1 (5 bases). The CDR3 is 15 residues long. The V and J ends lost 4 bases and 3 bases respectively, with 17 bases between them. The germline gives CDR1 SGHRS, CDR2 YFSETQ. The CDR3 reads CASSPDIRGIYEQYF. CDR3 DNA: TGCGCCAGCAGCCCTGACATAAGGGGTATCTACGAGCAGTACTTC.